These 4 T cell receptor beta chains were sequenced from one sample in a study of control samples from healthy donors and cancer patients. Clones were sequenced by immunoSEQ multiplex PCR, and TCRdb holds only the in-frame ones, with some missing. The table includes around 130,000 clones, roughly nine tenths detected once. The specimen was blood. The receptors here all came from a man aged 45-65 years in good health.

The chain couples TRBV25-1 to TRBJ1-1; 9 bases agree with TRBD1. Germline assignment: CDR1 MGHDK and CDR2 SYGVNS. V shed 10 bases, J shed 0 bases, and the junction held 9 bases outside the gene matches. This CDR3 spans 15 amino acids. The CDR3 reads CATQPDRGVNTEAFF. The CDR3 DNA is TGTGCCACCCAACCTGACAGGGGGGTGAACACTGAAGCTTTCTTT.

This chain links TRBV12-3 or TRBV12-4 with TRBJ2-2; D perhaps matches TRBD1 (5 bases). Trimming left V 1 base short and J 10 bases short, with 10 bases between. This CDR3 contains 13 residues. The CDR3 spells CASSLGGALELFF. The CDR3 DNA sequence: TGTGCCAGCAGTTTAGGGGGCGCCCTGGAGCTGTTTTTT.

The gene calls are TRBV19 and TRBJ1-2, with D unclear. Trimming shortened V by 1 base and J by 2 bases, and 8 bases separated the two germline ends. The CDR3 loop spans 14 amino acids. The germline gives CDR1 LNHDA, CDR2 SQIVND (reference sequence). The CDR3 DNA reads TGTGCCAGTAGTATAGGGACGAAGAACTATGGCTACACCTTC. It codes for CASSIGTKNYGYTF.

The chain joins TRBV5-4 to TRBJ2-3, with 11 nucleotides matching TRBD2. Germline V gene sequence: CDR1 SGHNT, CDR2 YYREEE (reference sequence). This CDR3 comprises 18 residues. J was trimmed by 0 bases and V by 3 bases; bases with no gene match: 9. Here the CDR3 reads CASSSTSGDEFSTDTQYF. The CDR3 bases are TGTGCCAGCAGCTCGACTAGCGGGGACGAATTTAGCACAGATACGCAGTATTTT.